This entry lists 25 T cell receptor beta chains sequenced from one sample in a study of blood T cell repertoires in COVID-19. Method: immunoSEQ multiplex PCR; TCRdb's copy keeps in-frame clones and lacks some. Among over 150,000 clones, 70% to 90% were seen once, and the ten largest hold 15% to 20%. Input material: peripheral blood. These receptors were taken from a man in his fifties with COVID-19, enrolled during active disease.

The chain recombines TRBV6-2 or TRBV6-3 with TRBJ2-3, with D possibly being TRBD1 (5 bases). The CDR3 is 18 residues long. Trimming shortened V by 0 bases and J by 0 bases, and 16 bases separated the two germline ends. The germline V gene encodes CDR1 MNHEY and CDR2 SVGEGT. Here the CDR3 reads CASSYSGLTGSSTDTQYF. CDR3 DNA sequence: TGTGCCAGCAGTTACTCGGGGCTTACCGGCTCTAGCACAGATACGCAGTATTTT.

V and J are TRBV19 and TRBJ1-5; TRBD1 matches at 8 bases. Unmatched junction bases numbered 6, after V lost 8 bases and J lost 3 bases. CDR1 and CDR2 (germline): LNHDA, SQIVND (reference sequence). This CDR3 region has 14 residues. The CDR3 DNA is TGTGCCAGTTTCGGACAGGGATTCAATCAGCCCCAGCATTTT. Protein product: CASFGQGFNQPQHF.

This clone has a single count. The V gene is TRBV12-3 or TRBV12-4, the J gene TRBJ1-2; no clear D. Between the trimmed V and J ends, which lost 3 bases and 7 bases, there was a span of 12 bases. The CDR3 length is 13 residues. In DNA form, the CDR3 reads TGTGCCAGCAGTTTGACAACCCCGGTTGGCTACACCTTC. The encoded protein is CASSLTTPVGYTF.

The chain combines TRBV7-2 with TRBJ1-2; TRBD1 agrees at 10 bases. The ends lost 1 base at V and 4 bases at J; junction bases unmatched: 3. Germline V gene lookup returns CDR1 SGHTA and CDR2 FQGNSA. The CDR3 is 15 residues long. CDR3 amino acids: CASSLGTGGTYGYTF. The CDR3 DNA follows: TGTGCCAGCAGCTTAGGGACAGGGGGTACCTATGGCTACACCTTC.

J is TRBJ2-1 and V is TRBV11-1; TRBD1 is a possible D gene (6 bases). Between the trimmed V and J ends, which lost 5 bases and 6 bases, there was a span of 14 bases. Germline-derived CDR1 and CDR2 are SGHAT and FQDESV (reference sequence). The CDR3 has 14 residues. The chain's CDR3 is CASSRQDQSNEQFF. DNA of the CDR3: TGTGCCAGCAGCAGACAGGACCAATCCAATGAGCAGTTCTTC.

The chain joins TRBV24-1 to TRBJ2-1, with 9 bases fitting TRBD1. The V and J ends lost 5 bases and 5 bases, in that order; junction bases with no gene match: 6. CDR1 is KGHDR and CDR2 is SFDVKD in the germline V gene. The CDR3 consists of 15 residues. The CDR3 protein is CATSVGQGLDNEQFF. The CDR3 bases are TGTGCCACCAGTGTAGGACAGGGGTTGGACAATGAGCAGTTCTTC.

The rearrangement uses TRBV5-1 and TRBJ2-7; D might be TRBD2 (6 bases). This CDR3 contains 12 residues. Germline V gives CDR1 SGHRS, CDR2 YFSETQ. V shed 5 bases and J shed 6 bases, with 12 bases lying between them. This chain's CDR3 is CASRTSGGEQYF. CDR3 nucleotides: TGCGCCAGCAGGACCTCCGGGGGCGAGCAGTACTTC.

The chain links TRBV19 to TRBJ1-4; D is unclear. The CDR3 sequence is 14 residues long. Germline CDR1 reads LNHDA; CDR2 reads SQIVND (reference sequence). Trimming removed 1 base from V and 5 bases from J, with 8 bases in between. As DNA, the CDR3 is TGTGCCAGTAGTATAGGAGGGAACAATGAAAAACTGTTTTTT. Translating gives CASSIGGNNEKLFF.

This chain links TRBV11-2 with TRBJ2-1, with 11 bases aligning to TRBD2. CDR3 length equals 16 residues. Germline-derived CDR1 and CDR2 are SGHAT and FQNNGV. The V and J ends lost 3 bases and 3 bases, in that order; junction bases with no gene match: 4. CDR3 amino acids: CASSFRLAGIYNEQFF. In DNA form, the CDR3 reads TGTGCCAGCAGCTTCAGACTAGCGGGGATCTACAATGAGCAGTTCTTC.

The chain uses TRBV27 and TRBJ2-2; no reliable D call. V was clipped by 4 bases and J by 6 bases, with 9 bases between them. The V gene's germline CDR1 is MNHEY and CDR2 SMNVEV (reference sequence). CDR3 length: 13 amino acids. This CDR3 is CASSSILAGELFF. The CDR3 bases are TGTGCCAGCAGTTCGATCTTAGCCGGGGAGCTGTTTTTT.

Only one count was recorded for this clone. The genes are TRBV5-6 and TRBJ2-7, with 12 bases aligning to TRBD2. This CDR3 is 17 amino acids long. Unmatched junction bases numbered 12, after V lost 1 base and J lost 7 bases. Germline V gene sequence: CDR1 SGHDT, CDR2 YYEEEE. The CDR3 spells CASSLWLAGGSLREQYF. For the CDR3, the DNA is TGTGCCAGCAGCTTGTGGCTAGCGGGAGGGTCGTTGAGGGAGCAGTACTTC.

V usage is TRBV6-5 and J usage is TRBJ2-7; weak D call: TRBD1 (5 bases). From germline, CDR1 is MNHEY and CDR2 SVGAGI. The CDR3 has 14 amino acids. V was shortened by 2 bases and J by 6 bases, with 14 bases between the two germline ends. The CDR3 DNA sequence: TGTGCCAGCAGTTACGGTCAGGGTGGTCGCGAGCAGTACTTC. Protein: CASSYGQGGREQYF.

This CDR3 is CASSLAPTGTSGGGNTQYF. The CDR3 DNA is TGCGCCAGCAGCTTGGCTCCTACTGGGACTAGCGGGGGGGGTAATACGCAGTATTTT. The V and J genes are TRBV5-1 and TRBJ2-3; TRBD2 agrees at 16 bases. CDR1 SGHRS and CDR2 YFSETQ come from the germline V gene. This CDR3 contains 19 residues. The junction had 11 bases not matched to a gene; V was cut back by 0 bases and J by 7 bases. The variable domain in full, completed from reference TRBV5-1 and TRBJ2-3, reads KAGVTQTPRYLIKTRGQQVTLSCSPISGHRSVSWYQQTPGQGLQFLFEYFSETQRNKGNFPGRFSGRQFSNSRSEMNVSTLELGDSALYLCASSLAPTGTSGGGNTQYFGPGTRLTVL.

This clone was detected only a few times. This chain links TRBV2 with TRBJ2-1; 9 bases align to TRBD1. The germline CDR1 and CDR2 sequences are SNHLY and FYNNEI. J lost 9 bases, V lost 6 bases, and 6 bases had no gene match. This CDR3 has 13 amino acids. CDR3 amino acids: CASRSTGGGEQFF. The DNA of the CDR3 is TGTGCCAGCAGGTCAACAGGGGGCGGTGAGCAGTTCTTC. Looking up the rest from reference TRBV2 and TRBJ2-1 gives the full variable domain: EPEVTQTPSHQVTQMGQEVILRCVPISNHLYFYWYRQILGQKVEFLVSFYNNEISEKSEIFDDQFSVERPDGSNFTLKIRSTKLEDSAMYFCASRSTGGGEQFFGPGTRLTVL.

This chain uses TRBV29-1 with TRBJ1-5; 10 bases match TRBD1. The J segment lost 0 bases and the V segment lost 7 bases, leaving 3 bases of the junction unmatched. Looked up from germline, CDR1 is SQVTM and CDR2 is ANQGSEA. The CDR3 consists of 14 residues. The CDR3: CSARTGGSNQPQHF. CDR3 nucleotide sequence: TGCAGCGCCAGGACAGGGGGTAGCAATCAGCCCCAGCATTTT.

The chain employs TRBV15 and TRBJ2-5, with 7 bases that match TRBD1. This CDR3 is built from 16 residues. The germline gives CDR1 LNHNV, CDR2 YYDKDF (reference sequence). V trimming: 3 bases; J trimming: 5 bases; junction bases outside the gene matches: 12. The CDR3 DNA sequence: TGTGCCACCAGCAGGGATACAGGGGCTATGGTGGAGACCCAGTACTTC. Translating it yields CATSRDTGAMVETQYF.

The chain employs TRBV6-1 and TRBJ2-1, with 11 bases matching TRBD1. Germline loops: CDR1 MNHNS, CDR2 SASEGT. The CDR3 has 13 residues. V lost 1 base, J lost 10 bases, and 0 bases stayed unmatched. In nucleotides, the CDR3 is TGTGCCAGCAGTGAAGGGACAGGGGGCGAGCAGTTCTTC. It is translated as CASSEGTGGEQFF.

V gene TRBV6-5 combines with J gene TRBJ1-5; maybe TRBD1 (5 bases). Germline V gene data show CDR1 as MNHEY and CDR2 as SVGAGI. The CDR3 has 13 residues. V was clipped by 8 bases and J by 4 bases, with 12 bases between them. CDR3 protein: CASARTGNQPQHF. The CDR3 nucleotides are TGTGCCAGCGCCAGAACAGGAAATCAGCCCCAGCATTTT.

The chain links TRBV2 to TRBJ1-1, with D perhaps TRBD1 (6 bases). The CDR3 is 14 residues long. Per germline, CDR1 SNHLY and CDR2 FYNNEI. With 2 bases removed from V and 6 bases from J, the gap between germline ends came to 13 bases. The CDR3 DNA is TGTGCCAGCAGTGAATTTGAGGGGGTGGCTGAAGCTTTCTTT. It specifies CASSEFEGVAEAFF.

This chain connects TRBV27 to TRBJ2-3; 9 positions agree with TRBD2. Germline V gives CDR1 MNHEY, CDR2 SMNVEV (reference sequence). Trimming removed 5 bases from V and 3 bases from J; junction bases left unmatched: 12. The CDR3 loop spans 17 amino acids. CDR3 protein: CASSPRSGGRGTDTQYF. The CDR3 coding sequence is TGTGCCAGCAGTCCCAGATCGGGCGGGAGGGGGACAGATACGCAGTATTTT.

Comments on this clone: Within the sample, other DNA sequences also encode this same CDR3. This sequence joins TRBV7-2 and TRBJ1-5; no firm D call. V lost 3 bases and J 6 bases, leaving 12 bases between the germline ends. The CDR3 contains 14 residues. The germline CDR1 and CDR2 sequences are SGHTA and FQGNSA. The CDR3: CASSLYAGSQPQHF. The CDR3 DNA follows: TGTGCCAGCAGCTTGTATGCCGGGTCTCAGCCCCAGCATTTT.

This clone was seen a few times. V usage is TRBV5-4 and J usage is TRBJ2-2; D not certain. The V end lost 0 bases, the J end lost 5 bases, and 11 bases lay between the germline ends. Germline CDR1 and CDR2: SGHNT and YYREEE (reference sequence). The CDR3 loop spans 15 amino acids. In DNA form, the CDR3 reads TGTGCCAGCAGCTTGGGCAACGGGTTTACCGGGGAGCTGTTTTTT. Its protein product is CASSLGNGFTGELFF.

The chain has TRBV27 and TRBJ2-2; D is possibly TRBD2 (6 bases). V was pared by 6 bases and J by 4 bases, with 12 bases between. This CDR3 spans 14 amino acids. The germline CDR1 and CDR2 sequences are MNHEY and SMNVEV (reference sequence). CDR3 nucleotides: TGTGCCAGCAGGACTAGTTGGGCCACCGGGGAGCTGTTTTTT. Translated: CASRTSWATGELFF.

This chain links TRBV18 with TRBJ2-7, with 7 bases aligning to TRBD2. The V gene's germline CDR1 is KGHSH and CDR2 LQKENI. The CDR3 runs to 14 residues. With V trimmed by 3 bases and J by 4 bases, 6 bases remained unmatched. The CDR3 protein is CASSPSGMKYEQYF. CDR3 coding DNA: TGTGCCAGCTCACCCAGCGGGATGAAGTACGAGCAGTACTTC. The full variable domain, completed using reference TRBV18 and TRBJ2-7, is NAGVMQNPRHLVRRRGQEARLRCSPMKGHSHVYWYRQLPEEGLKFMVYLQKENIIDESGMPKERFSAEFPKEGPSILRIQQVVRGDSAAYFCASSPSGMKYEQYFGPGTRLTVT.

This chain connects TRBV2 to TRBJ2-2; the D is unclear. Trimming pared 2 bases from V and 1 base from J, leaving 8 bases between. The CDR3 has 15 residues. Germline V gene lookup returns CDR1 SNHLY and CDR2 FYNNEI. This CDR3 reads CASSERGQNTGELFF. The CDR3 DNA follows: TGTGCCAGCAGTGAAAGAGGTCAGAACACCGGGGAGCTGTTTTTT.